This T cell receptor beta chain stems from a study of T cells in Graves' hyperthyroidism and ophthalmopathy. This clonotype has ten or more counts. Its target is not known. Overall study results and limits: Researchers report that a 13 V-J model separated ophthalmopathy from stable hyperthyroidism.

There were TCR beta CDR3 regions amplified from RNA transcripts. The HTBI primer set was used in a first-round RT-PCR of the TCR CDR3. TCRdb recomputed calls from the multiplex PCR reads with MiXCR, one row per CDR3 protein. The sample carries more than 300,000 distinct CDR3 sequences, over 11% recorded once. This clonotype was sampled from a woman aged 60-75 years with Graves' hyperthyroidism. Sequences were obtained from blood.

In DNA, the CDR3 is TGTGCCAGCAGTTACCCCGGCAGCGGGGCACAAGAGACCCAGTACTTC. Translating it yields CASSYPGSGAQETQYF. The J gene is TRBJ2-5, the V gene TRBV28; TRBD2 aligns across 7 bases. Germline loops: CDR1 MDHEN, CDR2 SYDVKM. The CDR3 consists of 16 residues. The J segment lost 2 bases and the V segment lost 4 bases, leaving 10 bases of the junction unmatched.